Listed below are T cell receptor beta chains from one sample, sequenced in a study of T cell repertoires in cytomegalovirus infection. TCRdb reprocessed the reads via MiXCR and lists one record per CDR3 protein. The repertoire holds 350,000 to 450,000 distinct CDR3 sequences, with 15% to 20% as singletons. Sequenced material: PBMCs. Receptor source: a human donor in good health (CMV status not recorded). Some clones in this sample may be carry-over from other donors' samples. The conserved cysteine and the conserved F or W are not part of the CDR3 here. Each record gives: J gene, V gene, CDR3 protein.

J: TRBJ1-4; V: TRBV11-3; CDR3: ASSPIGGICEKLF
J: TRBJ2-5; V: TRBV7-2; CDR3: ASSRLGAIQETQY
J: TRBJ1-2; V: TRBV23-1; CDR3: ASSQWTGSRGYGYT
J: TRBJ2-5; V: TRBV20-1; CDR3: SARGDSEQETQY
J: TRBJ2-5; V: TRBV29-1; CDR3: SVDWATETQY
J: TRBJ1-6; V: TRBV28; CDR3: ASSTGTDNSPLH
J: TRBJ2-1; V: TRBV4-2; CDR3: ASSSSGTSGTHEQF
J: TRBJ2-5; V: TRBV29-1; CDR3: SAKSRLAWETQY
J: TRBJ1-2; V: TRBV2; CDR3: ASREQINYGYT
J: TRBJ1-5; V: TRBV12-3/TRBV12-4; CDR3: ASRQGLNQPQH
J: TRBJ1-5; V: TRBV2; CDR3: ASSTANQPQH
J: TRBJ1-1; V: TRBV20-1; CDR3: SAFMNTEAF
J: TRBJ2-3; V: TRBV7-8; CDR3: ASSLGSGSGDTQY
J: TRBJ2-3; V: TRBV11-2; CDR3: ASSLQDVTDTQY